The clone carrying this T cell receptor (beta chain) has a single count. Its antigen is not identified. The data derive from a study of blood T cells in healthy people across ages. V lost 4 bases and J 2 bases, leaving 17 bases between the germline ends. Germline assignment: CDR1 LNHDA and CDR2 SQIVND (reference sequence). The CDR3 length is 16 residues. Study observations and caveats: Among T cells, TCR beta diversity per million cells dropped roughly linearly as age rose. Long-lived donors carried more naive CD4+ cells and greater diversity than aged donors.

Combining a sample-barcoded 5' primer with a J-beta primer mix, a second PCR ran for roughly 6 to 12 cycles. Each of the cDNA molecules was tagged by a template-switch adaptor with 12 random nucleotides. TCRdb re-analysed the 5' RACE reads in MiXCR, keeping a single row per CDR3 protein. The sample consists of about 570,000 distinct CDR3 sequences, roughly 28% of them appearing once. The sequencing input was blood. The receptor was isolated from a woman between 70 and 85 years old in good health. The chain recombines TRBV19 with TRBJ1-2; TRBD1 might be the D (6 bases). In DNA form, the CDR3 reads TGTGCCAGTAGTAGCCTCGTCAGGACAGAAAACTATGGCTACACCTTC. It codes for CASSSLVRTENYGYTF.